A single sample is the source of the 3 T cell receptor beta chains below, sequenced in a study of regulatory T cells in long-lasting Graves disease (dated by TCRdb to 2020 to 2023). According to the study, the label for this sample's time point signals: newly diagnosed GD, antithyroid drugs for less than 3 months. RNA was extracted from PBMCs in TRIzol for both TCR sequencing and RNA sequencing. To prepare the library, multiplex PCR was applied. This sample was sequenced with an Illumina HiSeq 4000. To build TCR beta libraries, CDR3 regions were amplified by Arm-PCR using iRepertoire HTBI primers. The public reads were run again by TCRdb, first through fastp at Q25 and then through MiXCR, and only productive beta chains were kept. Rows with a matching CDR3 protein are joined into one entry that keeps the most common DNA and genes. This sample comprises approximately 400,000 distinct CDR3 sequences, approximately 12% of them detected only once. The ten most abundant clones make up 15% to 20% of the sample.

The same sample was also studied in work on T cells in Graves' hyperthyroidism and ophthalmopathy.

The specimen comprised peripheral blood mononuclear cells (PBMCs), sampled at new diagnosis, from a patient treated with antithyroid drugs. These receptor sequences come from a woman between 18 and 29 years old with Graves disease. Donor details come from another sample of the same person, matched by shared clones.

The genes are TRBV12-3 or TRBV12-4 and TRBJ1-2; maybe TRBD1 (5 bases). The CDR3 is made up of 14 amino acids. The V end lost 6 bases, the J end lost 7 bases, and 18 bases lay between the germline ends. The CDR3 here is CASSSIQRGFGYTF. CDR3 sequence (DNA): TGTGCCAGCAGCAGCATACAACGGGGGTTTGGCTACACCTTC.

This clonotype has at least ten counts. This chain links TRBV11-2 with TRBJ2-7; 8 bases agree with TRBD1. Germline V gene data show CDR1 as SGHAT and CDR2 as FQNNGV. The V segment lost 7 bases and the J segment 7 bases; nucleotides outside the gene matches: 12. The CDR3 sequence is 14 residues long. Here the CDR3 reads CASTLRQGWGEQYF. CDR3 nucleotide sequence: TGTGCCAGCACCCTGCGACAGGGGTGGGGGGAGCAGTACTTC.

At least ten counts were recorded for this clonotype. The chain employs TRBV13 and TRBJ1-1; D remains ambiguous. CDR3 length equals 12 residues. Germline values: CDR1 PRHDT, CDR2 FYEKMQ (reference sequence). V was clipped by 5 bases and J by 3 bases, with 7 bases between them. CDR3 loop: CASSPAHTEAFF. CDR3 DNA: TGTGCCAGCAGCCCAGCCCACACTGAAGCTTTCTTT.